This TCR beta chain was sequenced for a study of T cell responses to AZD1222 COVID-19 vaccine (dated by TCRdb to about 2021). Describing the broader study: Because spike-specific TCR depth and breadth did not differ between the two schedules, AZD1222 recipients who got a second dose at roughly 4 weeks were pooled with those who got a second dose at roughly 12 weeks. TCR sequencing covered over 230 trial participants: 200 to 220 given two doses of AZD1222 and around 26 given two doses of MenACWY control vaccine. Trial participants were enrolled into age subgroups of 18-55, 56-69 and 70-plus years, which contained roughly 140, 27 and 60 TCR-sequenced participants, respectively.

The CDR3 regions of human TCRbeta chains were subjected to immunosequencing. Under the source paper's analysis protocol: Repertoire TCRs were matched against a reference library of SARS-CoV-2-specific TCRs generated with the MIRA antigen-specificity platform. Breadth was defined as the fraction of unique TCRs that were SARS-CoV-2-associated. Depth was defined as the fraction of total T cells that were SARS-CoV-2-associated. Using the MIRA data, each spike-specific TCR was mapped to the spike region that the TCR reacts to and placed in a CD4 or CD8 class. Log10-transformed breadth and depth values were compared by one-way ANOVA with Sidak's multiple comparisons tests. TCRdb mirrors the immuneACCESS table, restricted to in-frame sequences. Some clones are absent from its copies; in checked studies, under half trace to an unresolved V gene, and the reason for the others is unknown. V, J and clone size reflect that table, while D and trimming were determined from the DNA. In this sample the table shows 55,000 to 85,000 clones, roughly 89% of which occur a single time. The ten largest make up more than 8.5% of the sample.

Overall results and qualifications from the work: Because no day 14 peak-response samples were available, the repertoires could be characterized only after the peak T cell response. Only a handful of AZD1222 recipients were SARS-CoV-2 seropositive at baseline, limiting conclusions about previously exposed vaccinees. CD4 TCRs associated with the vaccine covered the entire spike protein, and the dominant responses were in regions 160-218 and 743-854. After two AZD1222 doses, spike-specific TCR breadth and depth were significantly higher than at day 0 and than in MenACWY recipients. In the small 56-69-year group, the increase in depth fell short of significance, most likely because of low power. Participants were mostly white British, with more females than males. The authors suggested clonal diversity may have been underestimated. Epitopes outside the regions mutated in the B.1.351 and B.1.1.7 variants were reportedly recognized by nearly half of the unique spike-specific TCRs.

CDR1 and CDR2 were assigned from the germline V gene as MGHRA and YSYEKL. V is shortened by 2 bases, J by 2 bases, and the region joining them spans 4 bases. Taken from cysteine to phenylalanine, the CDR3 has 13 residues. The CDR3 DNA has 39 bases and is translated from base 1. On this clone itself: Its antigen is not yet known. Per-base qualities were not stored, and no clone one base away is much larger.

In the paper's terms, the time point label means: baseline before first vaccination. The vaccinee samples were drawn from two UK trials, COV001 and COV002, one of which was a single-blind randomized controlled phase 2/3 trial testing AZD1222 (ChAdOx1 nCoV-19) in healthy adults. Trial participant PBMC samples were collected at day 0 and day 28 after the second dose for TCRbeta chain sequencing. The sequence joins TRBV4-1 to TRBJ1-5, with no D gene named confidently. This sequence was found in an adult in good health. The specimen was peripheral blood, collected on day 0 of AZD1222 vaccination. In nucleotide form, the sequence is TGCGCCAGCAGCCAATTCGGCAATCAGCCCCAGCATTTT. This sequence encodes CASSQFGNQPQHF.